One and the same sample provided the 30 T cell receptor beta chains below, sequenced in a study of T cell responses to AZD1222 COVID-19 vaccine. The table came from immunoSEQ multiplex PCR; TCRdb's copy has only in-frame clones and leaves some out. The data hold fewer than 110,000 clones, with 91% observed a single time. Sequenced material: peripheral blood, taken on day 0 of AZD1222 vaccination. These receptors originate from an adult in good health.

The chain couples TRBV29-1 to TRBJ1-5; 8 positions agree with TRBD1. Per germline, CDR1 SQVTM and CDR2 ANQGSEA. There are 13 residues in the CDR3. The V and J ends lost 4 bases and 5 bases, in that order; junction bases with no gene match: 4. CDR3 residues: CSVVDREDQPQHF. The CDR3 region has the DNA TGCAGCGTTGTGGACAGGGAGGATCAGCCCCAGCATTTT.

The chain joins TRBV7-2 to TRBJ1-2, with D possibly matching TRBD1 (5 bases). Per germline, CDR1 SGHTA and CDR2 FQGNSA. The ends were cut back, 1 base at V and 3 bases at J, with 12 bases in the middle. CDR3 size: 15 residues. The CDR3: CASSLDQGGYYGYTF. The CDR3 DNA sequence: TGTGCCAGCAGCTTAGACCAGGGAGGGTACTATGGCTACACCTTC.

This chain links TRBV28 with TRBJ2-1, with D perhaps matching TRBD1 (5 bases). Trimming shortened V by 6 bases and J by 8 bases, and 14 bases separated the two germline ends. Germline V gene data show CDR1 as MDHEN and CDR2 as SYDVKM. The CDR3 is 13 amino acids. In DNA, the CDR3 is TGTGCCAGCAGCACGGTAACAGGAGATGAGCAGTTCTTC. As protein: CASSTVTGDEQFF. Filled out from reference TRBV28 and TRBJ2-1, the complete variable domain reads DVKVTQSSRYLVKRTGEKVFLECVQDMDHENMFWYRQDPGLGLRLIYFSYDVKMKEKGDIPEGYSVSREKKERFSLILESASTNQTSMYLCASSTVTGDEQFFGPGTRLTVL.

This clone was seen just once. The chain uses TRBV27 and TRBJ1-1; D unclear. The CDR3 covers 15 residues. V was trimmed by 0 bases and J by 4 bases, leaving 12 bases between them. Germline V gives CDR1 MNHEY, CDR2 SMNVEV (reference sequence). CDR3: CASSLSGQRGTEAFF. CDR3 nucleotide sequence: TGTGCCAGCAGTTTATCGGGCCAGAGAGGCACTGAAGCTTTCTTT.

The chain combines TRBV5-1 with TRBJ2-1; 10 nucleotides line up with TRBD2. The CDR3 runs 18 residues. J gave up 1 base and V 4 bases, and 11 bases lay outside the gene matches. The germline V gene encodes CDR1 SGHRS and CDR2 YFSETQ. CDR3 nucleotide sequence: TGCGCCAGCAGCAGAAGCGGGAGGGCCTTGAAGTCCTACAATGAGCAGTTCTTC. Its translation: CASSRSGRALKSYNEQFF.

The gene calls are TRBV20-1 and TRBJ2-7, with 7 bases identical to TRBD2. The CDR3 is 15 amino acids. V shed 3 bases, J shed 0 bases, and the junction held 8 bases outside the gene matches. Germline V gene data show CDR1 as DFQATT and CDR2 as SNEGSKA (reference sequence). CDR3 in DNA: TGCAGTGCTAGTGTACTAGCGTCAAGCTCCTACGAGCAGTACTTC. Protein sequence: CSASVLASSSYEQYF.

The gene calls are TRBV11-2 and TRBJ1-1; 9 bases align to TRBD1. This CDR3 comprises 14 residues. V was pared by 8 bases and J by 7 bases, with 11 bases of the junction left unmatched. Germline V gene data show CDR1 as SGHAT and CDR2 as FQNNGV. CDR3 in amino acids: CASRRDRERGEAFF. CDR3 bases: TGTGCCAGCCGGAGGGACAGGGAGAGAGGTGAAGCTTTCTTT.

This rearrangement joins TRBV2 to TRBJ2-7, with TRBD1 matching 9 bases. Germline-derived CDR1 and CDR2 are SNHLY and FYNNEI. Trimming took 6 bases from V and 7 from J; bases not matched to a gene: 10. The length of the CDR3 is 14 residues. The CDR3 protein is CASRLQGATWEQYF. The CDR3 bases are TGTGCCAGCAGACTACAGGGGGCAACGTGGGAGCAGTACTTC.

The chain combines TRBV12-3 or TRBV12-4 with TRBJ2-7, with a possible D match to TRBD1 (5 bases). Trimming removed 6 bases at V and 3 bases at J, with 12 bases between. The CDR3 length is 13 residues. The CDR3 DNA follows: TGTGCCAGCAGACTTACAGGTAACTACGAGCAGTACTTC. Protein: CASRLTGNYEQYF.

This clone was detected once. The CDR3 reads CASSLAGEEQYF. The CDR3 DNA reads as TGTGCCAGCAGCTTAGCGGGTGAAGAGCAGTACTTC. The chain is built from TRBV7-9 and TRBJ2-7; D gene uncertain. The CDR3 loop spans 12 amino acids. Between the trimmed V and J ends, which lost 0 bases and 7 bases, there was a span of 7 bases. The germline V gene encodes CDR1 SEHNR and CDR2 FQNEAQ (reference sequence). Full variable domain (outside the CDR3, taken from reference TRBV7-9 and TRBJ2-7): DTGVSQNPRHKITKRGQNVTFRCDPISEHNRLYWYRQTLGQGPEFLTYFQNEAQLEKSRLLSDRFSAERPKGSFSTLEIQRTEQGDSAMYLCASSLAGEEQYFGPGTRLTVT.

The rearrangement uses TRBV28 and TRBJ1-3; D is unclear. Germline V gene lookup returns CDR1 MDHEN and CDR2 SYDVKM. The germline V and J ends were trimmed by 3 bases and 1 base, with 10 bases remaining between them. The length of the CDR3 is 15 residues. CDR3 in DNA: TGTGCCAGCAGTTTGGGCGGGCATTCTGGAAACACCATATATTTT. It translates to CASSLGGHSGNTIYF.

V gene TRBV30 combines with J gene TRBJ2-1; D remains ambiguous. Germline CDR1 is GTSNPN and CDR2 is SVGIG (reference sequence). The CDR3 has 13 amino acids. Trimming cost V 0 bases and J 6 bases, with 9 bases left between them. This chain's CDR3 is CAWSVQNLNEQFF. The CDR3 region has the DNA TGTGCCTGGAGTGTACAGAATCTCAATGAGCAGTTCTTC.

This chain uses TRBV5-4 with TRBJ2-3; TRBD2 matches at 10 bases. The CDR3 contains 15 residues. CDR1 and CDR2 (germline): SGHNT, YYREEE (reference sequence). Germline trimming cut 3 bases from V and 1 base from J; bases unmatched to any gene: 2. CDR3 in amino acids: CASSSGLAGTDTQYF. CDR3 DNA: TGTGCCAGCAGCTCCGGACTAGCGGGCACAGATACGCAGTATTTT.

J is TRBJ2-3 and V is TRBV18; D might be TRBD2 (5 bases). CDR1 and CDR2 (germline): KGHSH, LQKENI. This CDR3 spans 16 amino acids. V was clipped by 4 bases and J by 0 bases, with 14 bases between them. The CDR3 spells CASSRVDYSSTDTQYF. In nucleotides, the CDR3 is TGTGCCAGCTCACGGGTAGACTATTCTAGCACAGATACGCAGTATTTT.

This chain connects TRBV2 to TRBJ2-1; D uncertain. The CDR3 consists of 13 residues. V was trimmed by 2 bases and J by 7 bases, leaving 9 bases between them. In germline, CDR1 is SNHLY, CDR2 FYNNEI. In DNA, the CDR3 is TGTGCCAGCAGTGAATATCGGGTTAATGAGCAGTTCTTC. Translated, it gives CASSEYRVNEQFF. Supplemented by reference TRBV2 and TRBJ2-1, the full variable domain reads EPEVTQTPSHQVTQMGQEVILRCVPISNHLYFYWYRQILGQKVEFLVSFYNNEISEKSEIFDDQFSVERPDGSNFTLKIRSTKLEDSAMYFCASSEYRVNEQFFGPGTRLTVL.

The chain employs TRBV5-5 and TRBJ2-4; TRBD1 matches 8 bases. There are 17 residues in the CDR3. V shed 2 bases, J shed 4 bases, and the junction held 11 bases outside the gene matches. CDR1 is SGHKS, CDR2 YYEKEE, per germline (reference sequence). The CDR3 protein is CASSLIGGTGEKNIQYF. CDR3 DNA: TGTGCCAGCAGCTTAATCGGCGGGACAGGCGAGAAAAACATTCAGTACTTC.

The CDR3 protein is CASSVFPQRADTQYF. The DNA for the CDR3 is TGCGCCAGCAGTGTATTTCCCCAGCGGGCAGATACGCAGTATTTT. The rearrangement joins TRBV10-1 to TRBJ2-3; perhaps TRBD2 as D (6 bases). Germline V CDR1 and CDR2: WNHNN, SYGVQD (reference sequence). Deletions cut 4 bases from V and 4 bases from J, with 15 bases between. CDR3 length: 15 amino acids.

V and J are TRBV28 and TRBJ1-5; D remains unclear. V shed 6 bases and J shed 0 bases, with 9 bases lying between them. This CDR3 has 14 amino acids. Germline loops: CDR1 MDHEN, CDR2 SYDVKM. DNA of the CDR3: TGTGCCAGCAGAACAGTGTATAGCAATCAGCCCCAGCATTTT. Amino acid sequence: CASRTVYSNQPQHF.

As DNA, the CDR3 is TGCGCCAGCAGCTTGGCGCCGGGCGAAGAGACCCAGTACTTC. Amino acids: CASSLAPGEETQYF. The rearrangement links TRBV5-1 to TRBJ2-5, with D unclear. The germline V and J ends were trimmed by 0 bases and 3 bases, with 9 bases remaining between them. The CDR3 covers 14 residues. The germline gives CDR1 SGHRS, CDR2 YFSETQ.

The CDR3 DNA follows: TGTGCCAGCTCACCCGGACAGGGGCCGTCCTACGAGCAGTACTTC. Residues: CASSPGQGPSYEQYF. The rearrangement uses TRBV18 and TRBJ2-7, with 9 bases lining up with TRBD1. In germline, CDR1 is KGHSH, CDR2 LQKENI. This CDR3 region has 15 residues. V lost 3 bases and J lost 1; bases outside the gene matches: 4.

The rearrangement uses TRBV12-5 and TRBJ2-2, with D possibly being TRBD2 (6 bases). Germline loops: CDR1 LGHNT, CDR2 FRNRAP. Trimming stripped 5 bases from V and 0 bases from J, with 16 bases between. The CDR3 spans 17 residues. The CDR3 loop is CASGNPLGLPNTGELFF. The CDR3 bases are TGTGCTAGTGGTAACCCCTTGGGACTCCCGAACACCGGGGAGCTGTTTTTT.

The chain links TRBV27 to TRBJ2-7; weak D call: TRBD1 (6 bases). Germline V lookup: CDR1 MNHEY, CDR2 SMNVEV (reference sequence). V lost 6 bases to trimming and J lost 2 bases, with 14 bases between them. The CDR3 runs to 14 residues. The CDR3 DNA is TGTGCCAGCAGCCTACAGGGCACAGCCTACGAGCAGTACTTC. This encodes CASSLQGTAYEQYF.

V and J are TRBV16 and TRBJ1-2, with 10 nucleotides matching TRBD1. Germline CDR1 is KGHSY and CDR2 is FQNENV. This CDR3 comprises 14 residues. V was clipped by 4 bases and J by 5 bases; unmatched bases: 4. CDR3 sequence reads: CASSLDRGLYGYTF. The CDR3 region has the DNA TGTGCCAGCAGCCTCGACAGGGGGCTGTATGGCTACACCTTC.

The J gene is TRBJ1-2, the V gene TRBV19; 7 bases agree with TRBD1. The CDR3 spans 15 residues. J gave up 0 bases and V 5 bases, and 6 bases lay outside the gene matches. The V gene's germline CDR1 is LNHDA and CDR2 SQIVND (reference sequence). CDR3 nucleotide sequence: TGTGCCAGTAGTGAGAGGGACAGATCTAACTATGGCTACACCTTC. Encoded protein: CASSERDRSNYGYTF.

V and J are TRBV4-3 and TRBJ2-3; 8 bases are a match to TRBD1. V was pared by 2 bases and J by 5 bases, with 3 bases of the junction left unmatched. Germline V lookup: CDR1 LGHNA, CDR2 YSLEER. The CDR3 is made up of 14 amino acids. The CDR3 sequence is CASSQSTGGDTQYF. CDR3 sequence (DNA): TGCGCCAGCAGCCAAAGTACAGGGGGAGATACGCAGTATTTT.

This clone has a single count. CDR3 DNA sequence: TGTGCCAGCAGTTACTCACTGACAGGGGGGTATGGCTACACCTTC. This translates into CASSYSLTGGYGYTF. The rearrangement uses TRBV28 and TRBJ1-2, with 9 bases identical to TRBD1. CDR1 and CDR2 from the germline V gene are MDHEN and SYDVKM. This CDR3 region has 15 residues. Unmatched junction bases numbered 8, after V lost 4 bases and J lost 5 bases.

The chain joins TRBV3-1 (or the pseudogene TRBV3-2) to TRBJ2-7; D unclear. CDR1 LGHDT and CDR2 YNNKEL come from the germline V gene (reference sequence). This CDR3 contains 17 residues. V shed 1 base and J shed 5 bases, with 21 bases lying between them. CDR3 nucleotides: TGTGCCAGCAGCCAAGCGCCCCTCGGTGATAGGCGCCACGAGCAGTACTTC. Translating gives CASSQAPLGDRRHEQYF.

The V gene is TRBV9, the J gene TRBJ2-1; 12 nucleotides match TRBD2. V was pared by 3 bases and J by 6 bases, with 4 bases of the junction left unmatched. The germline V gene encodes CDR1 SGDLS and CDR2 YYNGEE. The CDR3 covers 15 residues. The CDR3 nucleotides read TGTGCCAGCAGCGAGACTAGCGGGAGATCCAATGAGCAGTTCTTC. As protein: CASSETSGRSNEQFF. Full variable domain (missing parts from reference TRBV9 and TRBJ2-1): DSGVTQTPKHLITATGQRVTLRCSPRSGDLSVYWYQQSLDQGLQFLIQYYNGEERAKGNILERFSAQQFPDLHSELNLSSLELGDSALYFCASSETSGRSNEQFFGPGTRLTVL.

The chain has TRBV10-1 and TRBJ2-7; D might be TRBD1 (5 bases). V was trimmed by 2 bases and J by 0 bases, leaving 11 bases between them. The CDR3 spans 15 residues. Germline values: CDR1 WNHNN, CDR2 SYGVQD (reference sequence). The CDR3 DNA follows: TGCGCCAGCAGTGAGGCAGGGCAAAGCTCCTACGAGCAGTACTTC. As protein: CASSEAGQSSYEQYF.

This sequence joins TRBV12-3 or TRBV12-4 and TRBJ2-5; 9 nucleotides line up with TRBD1. CDR3 length equals 13 residues. V lost 5 bases to trimming and J lost 5 bases; unmatched junction nucleotides: 3. This chain's CDR3 is CASSGTGRETQYF. CDR3 DNA: TGTGCCAGCAGTGGGACAGGGCGGGAGACCCAGTACTTC.